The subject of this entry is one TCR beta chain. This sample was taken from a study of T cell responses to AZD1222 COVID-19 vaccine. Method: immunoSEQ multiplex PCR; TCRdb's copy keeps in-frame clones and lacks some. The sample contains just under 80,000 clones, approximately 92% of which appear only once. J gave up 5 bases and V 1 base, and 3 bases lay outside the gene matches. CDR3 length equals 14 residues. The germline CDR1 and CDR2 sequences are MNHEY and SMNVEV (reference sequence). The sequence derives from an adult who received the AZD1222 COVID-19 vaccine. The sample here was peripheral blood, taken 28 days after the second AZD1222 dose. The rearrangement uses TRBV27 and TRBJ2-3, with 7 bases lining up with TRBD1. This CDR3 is CASSLWTGRDTQYF. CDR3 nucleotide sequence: TGTGCCAGCAGTTTATGGACAGGACGAGATACGCAGTATTTT.